This T cell receptor beta chain was sequenced in a study of Tregs in tolerant kidney transplant recipients. Study conclusions and caveats: Few patients were studied, so findings need validation in larger groups. The most relevant donor-specific Treg TCRbeta repertoire apparently came from expansion with activated donor B cells.

Unstimulated Tregs (CD4+CD25+CD127-) and CD4+CD25- non-Tregs were sorted from PBMCs. An overnight rest at 37°C with about 200 IU/ml IL-2 preceded regulatory T cell sorting from thawed PBMCs. This CDR3 has 14 amino acids. The germline gives CDR1 MRHNA, CDR2 SNTAGT. V shed 8 bases, J shed 3 bases, and the junction held 7 bases outside the gene matches. Data came from immunoSEQ multiplex PCR; TCRdb stores just in-frame clones and leaves some out. This sample carries 46,000 or so clones, 75% to 95% of them seen once, and the ten largest clones take about 0.7%. Points on this clone: What it binds is not known.

The chain combines TRBV6-4 with TRBJ1-1; 9 bases map to TRBD1. The sample comprised Tregs from blood. The clonotype originates from a human donor in good health. The CDR3: CASRGTGRDTEAFF. The DNA of the CDR3 is TGTGCCAGCCGCGGGACAGGGAGGGACACTGAAGCTTTCTTT.